Below, 17 T cell receptor beta chains from the same sample are listed, as sequenced in a study of T-cell memory formation after mild COVID-19. TCRdb reanalysed the 5' RACE reads using MiXCR and keeps one entry per CDR3 protein. The sample lists around 180,000 distinct CDR3 sequences, approximately 18% occurring once. What was sequenced was PBMCs or a T cell subset sorted from them (not recorded which). These receptors were collected from a man aged 18 to 29 who had mild COVID-19 (a few samples of this study predate the infection). Cell type and time point are not known.

This clonotype was counted a few times. The V gene is TRBV2, the J gene TRBJ2-7; D is perhaps TRBD1 or TRBD2 (5 bases each). The ends were cut back, 5 bases at V and 0 bases at J, with 17 bases in the middle. Looked up from germline, CDR1 is SNHLY and CDR2 is FYNNEI. CDR3 length: 16 residues. CDR3 amino acids: CASSRQGRRSSYEQYF. The CDR3 DNA follows: TGTGCCAGCAGTCGCCAGGGACGAAGGAGCTCCTACGAGCAGTACTTC.

This clonotype was counted between two and nine times. This sequence joins TRBV3-1 and TRBJ1-6, with 9 bases aligning to TRBD1. Germline CDR1 LGHDT, CDR2 YNNKEL (reference sequence). With V trimmed by 3 bases and J by 10 bases, 10 bases remained unmatched. This CDR3 contains 16 residues. The DNA for the CDR3 is TGTGCCAGCAGCCACCGGGACAGGGTACCTGAGTCACCCCTCCACTTT. It encodes CASSHRDRVPESPLHF.

V and J are TRBV6-1 and TRBJ1-1, with D possibly TRBD1 on 5 matching bases. The CDR3 covers 13 residues. Trimming took 8 bases from V and 6 from J, leaving 16 bases between them. From germline, CDR1 is MNHNS and CDR2 SASEGT. CDR3 sequence (DNA): TGTGCCAGCCGCCGTCTGGAGGGGCCTGAAGCTTTCTTT. Amino acid sequence: CASRRLEGPEAFF.

The sample holds a few counts of this clonotype. V usage is TRBV27 and J usage is TRBJ2-7; D is possibly TRBD1 (6 bases). The length of the CDR3 is 13 residues. V dropped 1 base and J dropped 6 bases, with 10 bases sitting between them. Germline-derived CDR1 and CDR2 are MNHEY and SMNVEV (reference sequence). CDR3 bases: TGTGCCAGCAGTTTATTGGCAGGGGCCGAGCAGTACGTC. Residues: CASSLLAGAEQYV.

This rearrangement joins TRBV20-1 to TRBJ2-3, with D unresolved. This CDR3 has 17 residues. The germline gives CDR1 DFQATT, CDR2 SNEGSKA (reference sequence). V lost 0 bases to trimming and J lost 0 bases, with 16 bases between them. The CDR3 sequence: CSAREIRALPSTDTQYF. The DNA of the CDR3 is TGCAGTGCTAGAGAGATAAGGGCACTCCCAAGCACAGATACGCAGTATTTT.

This clonotype showed up just a few times. This rearrangement joins TRBV28 to TRBJ1-1; D might be TRBD1 (5 bases). V was trimmed by 5 bases and J by 5 bases, leaving 15 bases between them. The CDR3 totals 14 residues. The germline V gene encodes CDR1 MDHEN and CDR2 SYDVKM. CDR3 coding DNA: TGTGCCAGCAGTGGGCAGGGAGGCGGGACTGAAGCTTTCTTT. It is translated as CASSGQGGGTEAFF.

This clonotype was detected a few times. The chain employs TRBV12-3 or TRBV12-4 and TRBJ2-1, with 11 bases aligning to TRBD1. The V and J ends lost 6 bases and 10 bases, in that order; junction bases with no gene match: 8. The CDR3 is 14 residues long. The CDR3 DNA follows: TGTGCCAGCAGCCCGGGACAGGGGGAGCTGGAGCAGTTCTTC. This translates into CASSPGQGELEQFF.

This clonotype appeared a few times. The V and J genes are TRBV5-6 and TRBJ2-5; D is possibly TRBD1 (6 bases). Trimming took 7 bases from V and 1 from J, leaving 14 bases between them. The germline V gene has CDR1 SGHDT and CDR2 YYEEEE. The CDR3 has 14 amino acids. The CDR3 coding sequence is TGTGCCAGCCTCCTAGGACAGCGCCAAGAGACCCAGTACTTC. This sequence encodes CASLLGQRQETQYF.

The chain joins TRBV7-2 to TRBJ1-3; D is ambiguous. This CDR3 is 14 amino acids long. The ends were cut back, 5 bases at V and 0 bases at J, with 8 bases in the middle. In germline, CDR1 is SGHTA, CDR2 FQGNSA. The CDR3 loop reads CASSPLSSGNTIYF. CDR3 nucleotides: TGTGCCAGCAGCCCCCTGTCCTCTGGAAACACCATATATTTT.

This clonotype has just a few counts. CDR3 protein: CASSSSGGVINEQFF. The CDR3 coding sequence is TGCGCCAGCAGCTCTAGCGGGGGGGTTATTAATGAGCAGTTCTTC. This chain connects TRBV5-1 to TRBJ2-1; 12 bases map to TRBD2. With V trimmed by 3 bases and J by 7 bases, 5 bases remained unmatched. Per germline, CDR1 SGHRS and CDR2 YFSETQ. The CDR3 extends over 15 amino acids.

The chain couples TRBV2 to TRBJ2-5, with D tentatively TRBD1 (6 bases). CDR1 is SNHLY, CDR2 FYNNEI, per germline. There are 12 residues in the CDR3. Trimming took off 11 bases at V and 4 bases at J, with 14 bases between the two ends. Here the CDR3 DNA reads TGTGCCGTAAGGACAGTCGCAGAGACCCAGTACTTC. Translating gives CAVRTVAETQYF.

In the case of this clonotype: The junction departs from the called germline gene at one end, perhaps through a read error. The chain couples TRBV7-7 to TRBJ1-4; no definite D call. The CDR3 spans 16 residues. CDR1 is SSHAT, CDR2 FNYEAQ, per germline (reference sequence). CDR3 residues: CASSPVGIATNEKLFF. The CDR3 DNA sequence: TGTGCTAGCAGCCCTGTAGGGATTGCAACTAATGAAAAACTGTTTTTT.

This clonotype has just a few counts. The chain is built from TRBV19 and TRBJ2-7, with 9 bases aligning to TRBD1. The CDR3 length is 15 residues. V dropped 1 base and J dropped 1; count of bases not matched to a gene: 2. Germline CDR1 and CDR2: LNHDA and SQIVND (reference sequence). CDR3 loop: CASSIGTGVSYEQYF. As DNA, the CDR3 is TGTGCCAGTAGTATAGGGACAGGGGTGTCCTACGAGCAGTACTTC.

The rearrangement uses TRBV7-9 and TRBJ1-4; D uncertain. Germline V CDR1 and CDR2: SEHNR, FQNEAQ (reference sequence). The CDR3 has 15 amino acids. The V gene lost 1 base and the J gene lost 3 bases, with 9 bases spanning the gap. Written as DNA, the CDR3 is TGTGCCAGCAGCTTAGGGCTGACTTCTAATGAAAAACTGTTTTTT. The encoded protein is CASSLGLTSNEKLFF.

This clonotype showed up just a few times. The CDR3 here is CASRRAGDYEQYF. The CDR3 nucleotides are TGTGCCAGCAGGCGAGCGGGGGACTACGAGCAGTACTTC. The chain joins TRBV6-5 to TRBJ2-7, with 8 bases that match TRBD2. The CDR3 contains 13 residues. V lost 6 bases to trimming and J lost 3 bases; unmatched junction nucleotides: 4. In germline, CDR1 is MNHEY, CDR2 SVGAGI.

The chain carries TRBV19 and TRBJ1-2; tentatively, D is TRBD1 (5 bases). V was pared by 0 bases and J by 8 bases, with 16 bases between. Germline V CDR1 and CDR2: LNHDA, SQIVND (reference sequence). The CDR3 contains 15 residues. CDR3 sequence reads: CASSIDLPGTSGYTF. The CDR3 DNA follows: TGTGCCAGTAGTATAGATCTCCCAGGGACGAGCGGCTACACCTTC.

The chain uses TRBV16 and TRBJ2-1, with 8 nucleotides matching TRBD1. The ends lost 0 bases at V and 6 bases at J; junction bases unmatched: 4. Germline V CDR1 and CDR2: KGHSY, FQNENV. CDR3 length: 15 amino acids. CDR3 bases: TGTGCCAGCAGCCAATCCCAGGGGGCCGGCAATGAGCAGTTCTTC. Amino acid sequence: CASSQSQGAGNEQFF.